The T cell receptor (beta chain) under discussion was sequenced for a study of technical replicates of blood from a few donors. Trimming stripped 2 bases from V and 3 bases from J, with 7 bases between. The CDR3 runs 13 residues. Germline V gene lookup returns CDR1 MNHNY and CDR2 SVGAGI (reference sequence). This table comes from immunoSEQ multiplex PCR, and its TCRdb copy is limited to in-frame clones, with some not included. There are 95,000 to 100,000 clones in the sample; almost 96% occur only once, and less than 0.25% lies in the top ten. This clonotype originated in a human donor in good health. The sample consisted of T cells isolated from PBMCs. The genes are TRBV6-6 and TRBJ1-2; D remains ambiguous. As DNA, the CDR3 is TGTGCCAGCAGTTACATCGGGGACTATGGCTACACCTTC. It encodes CASSYIGDYGYTF.